Presented here are 11 T cell receptor beta chains from one specimen sequenced in a study of identical twins. Each CDR3 protein is one row after TCRdb ran MiXCR on the 5' RACE reads. The table shows approximately 700,000 distinct CDR3 sequences, with 5.5% to 6.5% occurring only once. The sequenced material came from naive T cells sorted from blood. These receptor sequences come from a man aged 18 to 35 in good health.

The chain employs TRBV3-1 and TRBJ2-1, with D unresolved. The CDR3 sequence is 16 residues long. The germline V and J ends were trimmed by 0 bases and 4 bases, with 13 bases remaining between them. CDR1 and CDR2 (germline): LGHDT, YNNKEL (reference sequence). The CDR3 region is CASSQDSSFRYNEQFF. CDR3 DNA: TGTGCCAGCAGCCAAGACTCGAGCTTTAGGTACAATGAGCAGTTCTTC.

This clonotype appeared many times. This chain joins TRBV7-9 and TRBJ2-2; a weak D match, TRBD2 (5 bases). Trimming left V 7 bases short and J 4 bases short, with 13 bases between. Looked up from germline, CDR1 is SEHNR and CDR2 is FQNEAQ (reference sequence). This CDR3 has 14 residues. This CDR3 is CASNGGSGTGELFF. The DNA for the CDR3 is TGTGCCAGCAACGGTGGGAGTGGCACCGGGGAGCTGTTTTTT.

This clonotype showed up many times. V is TRBV4-3 and J is TRBJ2-7; 9 bases are a match to TRBD2. The CDR3 has 14 residues. The V gene end was trimmed by 4 bases and the J gene end by 7 bases; junction bases not matched to a gene: 8. The germline V gene encodes CDR1 LGHNA and CDR2 YSLEER. CDR3 bases: TGCGCCAGCAGCCTGACTAGCGGCTTCAAGGAGCAGTACTTC. It codes for CASSLTSGFKEQYF.

The chain uses TRBV11-2 and TRBJ2-7; D gene unclear. The CDR3 is 14 amino acids. CDR1 and CDR2 from the germline V gene are SGHAT and FQNNGV. V shed 1 base and J shed 3 bases, with 10 bases lying between them. In nucleotides, the CDR3 is TGTGCCAGCAGCTTAGGCCCCCCTTTCTACGAGCAGTACGTC. The encoded protein is CASSLGPPFYEQYV.

J is TRBJ1-5 and V is TRBV20-1, with TRBD1 matching 10 bases. CDR3 size: 15 residues. Per germline, CDR1 DFQATT and CDR2 SNEGSKA (reference sequence). V lost 3 bases, J lost 4 bases, and 6 bases stayed unmatched. The chain's CDR3 is CSASKGQGGNQPQHF. The CDR3 DNA follows: TGCAGTGCTAGTAAAGGACAGGGGGGAAATCAGCCCCAGCATTTT.

This clonotype has ten or more counts. This sequence joins TRBV12-3 or TRBV12-4 and TRBJ1-5, with D unclear. CDR3 length equals 14 residues. The V end lost 4 bases, the J end lost 0 bases, and 7 bases lay between the germline ends. This CDR3 reads CASSSTVSNQPQHF. In nucleotides, the CDR3 is TGTGCCAGCAGTTCAACAGTTAGCAATCAGCCCCAGCATTTT.

This clonotype was recorded at least ten times. J is TRBJ2-3 and V is TRBV6-1, with D possibly matching TRBD1 (6 bases). The CDR3 consists of 16 residues. CDR1 MNHNS and CDR2 SASEGT come from the germline V gene. Trimming took off 1 base at V and 1 base at J, with 12 bases between the two ends. The CDR3 DNA reads TGTGCCAGCAGTGAAGTGGTGGGGGCTGGCACAGATACGCAGTATTTT. This translates into CASSEVVGAGTDTQYF.

This clonotype was seen more than once but under ten times. The chain recombines TRBV19 with TRBJ2-4, with TRBD1 identical over 9 bases. This CDR3 comprises 15 residues. Unmatched junction bases numbered 5, after V lost 3 bases and J lost 5 bases. From germline, CDR1 is LNHDA and CDR2 SQIVND (reference sequence). CDR3 protein: CASSMGQGSENIQYF. CDR3 sequence (DNA): TGTGCCAGTAGTATGGGACAGGGTTCGGAAAACATTCAGTACTTC. Together with reference TRBV19 and TRBJ2-4, the CDR3 gives the full variable domain: DGGITQSPKYLFRKEGQNVTLSCEQNLNHDAMYWYRQDPGQGLRLIYYSQIVNDFQKGDIAEGYSVSREKKESFPLTVTSAQKNPTAFYLCASSMGQGSENIQYFGAGTRLSVL.

At least ten counts were recorded for this clonotype. The genes are TRBV5-1 and TRBJ2-1; 9 nucleotides agree with TRBD1. The CDR3 length is 15 residues. Germline V gene sequence: CDR1 SGHRS, CDR2 YFSETQ. Losses at the gene ends were 6 bases for V and 3 bases for J; bases not matched to a gene: 7. The CDR3 DNA sequence: TGCGCCAGCACACCCCCGGGACAGGGCTACAATGAGCAGTTCTTC. This codes for CASTPPGQGYNEQFF.

This clonotype has at least ten counts. The rearrangement links TRBV12-3 or TRBV12-4 to TRBJ2-7, with D maybe TRBD2 (5 bases). Trimming removed 3 bases from V and 3 bases from J, with 12 bases in between. CDR3 length: 14 residues. CDR3 in DNA: TGTGCCAGCAGTTTCGCCGGGGATTACTACGAGCAGTACTTC. It encodes CASSFAGDYYEQYF.

This clonotype was detected ten times or more. This rearrangement joins TRBV29-1 to TRBJ2-3, with a tentative D call TRBD2 (6 bases). V gave up 4 bases and J gave up 2 bases, with 7 bases separating them. This CDR3 region has 12 residues. Germline V CDR1 and CDR2: SQVTM, ANQGSEA. This chain's CDR3 is CSVVLATDTQYF. Written as DNA, the CDR3 is TGCAGCGTTGTACTAGCCACAGATACGCAGTATTTT.